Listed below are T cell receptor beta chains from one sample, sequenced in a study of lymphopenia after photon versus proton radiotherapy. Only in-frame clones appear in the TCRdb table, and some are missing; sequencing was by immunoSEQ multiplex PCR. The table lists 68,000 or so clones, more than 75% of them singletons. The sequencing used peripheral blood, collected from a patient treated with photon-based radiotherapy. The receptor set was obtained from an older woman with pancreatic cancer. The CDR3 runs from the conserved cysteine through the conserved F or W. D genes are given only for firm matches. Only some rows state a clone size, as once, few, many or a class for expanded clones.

cdr3_nt: TGCAGCGGTGGGGGGTTAGCGGGGTACGAGCAGTACTTC
cdr3_aa: CSGGGLAGYEQYF
j_call: TRBJ2-7
clone_size: once
d_call: TRBD2
v_call: TRBV29-1

cdr3_nt: TGTGCCAGCAGCGTAGGGTCCGACTCCTACGAGCAGTACTTC
cdr3_aa: CASSVGSDSYEQYF
j_call: TRBJ2-7
clone_size: -
d_call: -
v_call: TRBV9

cdr3_nt: TGTGCCAGCATGGAAGTACCGTCCACCGGGGAGCTGTTTTTT
cdr3_aa: CASMEVPSTGELFF
j_call: TRBJ2-2
clone_size: once
d_call: -
v_call: TRBV28

cdr3_nt: TGTGCCAGCATTGGGACTAGCGGGAGGAACGAGCAGTACTTC
cdr3_aa: CASIGTSGRNEQYF
j_call: TRBJ2-7
clone_size: once
d_call: TRBD2
v_call: TRBV27

cdr3_nt: TGTGCCAGCAGCGTAACGTTCTTGGCCCCTGAAGCTTTCTTT
cdr3_aa: CASSVTFLAPEAFF
j_call: TRBJ1-1
clone_size: -
d_call: -
v_call: TRBV7-6

cdr3_nt: TGTGCCAGCAGCTTCCGATCGACTAGCGGGCGTGGGACCGGGGAGCTGTTTTTT
cdr3_aa: CASSFRSTSGRGTGELFF
j_call: TRBJ2-2
clone_size: -
d_call: TRBD2
v_call: TRBV7-2

cdr3_nt: TGTGCCAGCACCCCGGGGGGAGGGGTCTATGGCTACACCTTC
cdr3_aa: CASTPGGGVYGYTF
j_call: TRBJ1-2
clone_size: -
d_call: -
v_call: TRBV6-6

cdr3_nt: TGTGCCAGCAGCCAAGGGGGCAGTAGTAATGAAAAACTGTTTTTT
cdr3_aa: CASSQGGSSNEKLFF
j_call: TRBJ1-4
clone_size: -
d_call: -
v_call: TRBV14

cdr3_nt: TGCGCCAGCAGCCAGGTACAGGGGAGGTTCTATAATTCACCCCTCCACTTT
cdr3_aa: CASSQVQGRFYNSPLHF
j_call: TRBJ1-6
clone_size: -
d_call: TRBD1
v_call: TRBV4-3

cdr3_nt: TGTGCCAGCAGTTTGGGGGGACTAGAGGGCGAGCAGTACTTC
cdr3_aa: CASSLGGLEGEQYF
j_call: TRBJ2-7
clone_size: -
d_call: TRBD2
v_call: TRBV28

cdr3_nt: TGTGCCAGCAGTGCGGGGGGACTAGCGGGAGGAGTGTCAGATACGCAGTATTTT
cdr3_aa: CASSAGGLAGGVSDTQYF
j_call: TRBJ2-3
clone_size: -
d_call: TRBD2
v_call: TRBV6-1

cdr3_nt: TGCGCCAGCAGCCAAGCCATCGGACTAGATCCCCCCTACGAGCAGTACTTC
cdr3_aa: CASSQAIGLDPPYEQYF
j_call: TRBJ2-7
clone_size: once
d_call: TRBD2
v_call: TRBV4-1

cdr3_nt: TGTGCCAGCAGCAAGACCGGGACAGGGGGCGTTGGAAACACCATATATTTT
cdr3_aa: CASSKTGTGGVGNTIYF
j_call: TRBJ1-3
clone_size: -
d_call: TRBD1
v_call: TRBV9

cdr3_nt: TGTGCCAGCAGTTTACTCGGAGGGGGAGGCGGGGAGCTGTTTTTT
cdr3_aa: CASSLLGGGGGELFF
j_call: TRBJ2-2
clone_size: -
d_call: -
v_call: TRBV28

cdr3_nt: TGTGCCAGCAGCTCCCAAGAGAGCTACGAGCAGTACTTC
cdr3_aa: CASSSQESYEQYF
j_call: TRBJ2-7
clone_size: once
d_call: -
v_call: TRBV5-4

cdr3_nt: TGTGCCAGCAGCCAAGGAGGGGGTAATGAGCAGTTCTTC
cdr3_aa: CASSQGGGNEQFF
j_call: TRBJ2-1
clone_size: -
d_call: -
v_call: TRBV4-2

cdr3_nt: TGCAGCGCGCGGGACAGAAATGAAAAACTGTTTTTT
cdr3_aa: CSARDRNEKLFF
j_call: TRBJ1-4
clone_size: -
d_call: TRBD1
v_call: TRBV29-1

cdr3_nt: TGCAGCGTTGACCGGACGGCGAACTATGGCTACACCTTC
cdr3_aa: CSVDRTANYGYTF
j_call: TRBJ1-2
clone_size: -
d_call: -
v_call: TRBV29-1

cdr3_nt: TGTGCCAGCCAGGGACTGACGGGTGAGCAGTTCTTC
cdr3_aa: CASQGLTGEQFF
j_call: TRBJ2-1
clone_size: -
d_call: -
v_call: TRBV10-3

cdr3_nt: TGTGCCAGCAGCTTAGGTGGCGGGAGGGTGGAGACCCAGTACTTC
cdr3_aa: CASSLGGGRVETQYF
j_call: TRBJ2-5
clone_size: -
d_call: TRBD2
v_call: TRBV7-2